The clone carrying this T cell receptor beta chain was observed many times. The antigen remains undetermined. The CDR3 contains 13 residues. From germline, CDR1 is LGHDT and CDR2 YNNKEL (reference sequence). V gave up 4 bases and J gave up 7 bases; unmatched junction bases: 4. TCR beta CDR3 regions were amplified from RNA transcripts. First-round RT-PCR with HTBI primers amplified the TCR CDR3 region. TCRdb itself ran the multiplex PCR reads through MiXCR, one entry per CDR3 protein. This table holds hundreds of thousands of distinct CDR3 sequences, about 15% found once. The data originate from a study of T cells in Graves' hyperthyroidism and ophthalmopathy. Graves' hyperthyroidism qualified as stable when ophthalmopathy did not progress within 18 months. Exclusions: uncontrolled infection, other autoimmune disease, pregnancy, lactation. Study-level results: Through a model of 13 V-J features, ophthalmopathy was separated from stable hyperthyroidism. Most thyroid clonotypes with frequency above 0.001 were detected in blood.

The sequence was obtained from a woman younger than 35 with Graves' hyperthyroidism. The sequenced sample consisted of blood. V gene TRBV3-1 combines with J gene TRBJ1-2; 9 bases align to TRBD1. The CDR3 bases are TGTGCCAGCAGCCCACAGACAGGGGGTGGCTACACCTTC. Translated: CASSPQTGGGYTF. The full variable domain, rest sourced from reference TRBV3-1 and TRBJ1-2, is DTAVSQTPKYLVTQMGNDKSIKCEQNLGHDTMYWYKQDSKKFLKIMFSYNNKELIINETVPNRFSPKSPDKAHLNLHINSLELGDSAVYFCASSPQTGGGYTFGSGTRLTVV.